One TCR beta chain is described in this entry. The specificity of this receptor is unknown. Qualities for individual bases were not recorded, and no much larger clone is one base off. The CDR3 regions of human TCRbeta chains were analyzed by immunosequencing. The original methods were these. TCRs in the repertoires were compared against a reference library of SARS-CoV-2-specific TCRs that had been generated with the MIRA antigen-specificity platform. Breadth meant the fraction of unique TCRs that were SARS-CoV-2-associated, whereas depth meant the fraction of total T cells that were SARS-CoV-2-associated. Using the MIRA data, every spike-specific TCR was mapped to the spike region that the TCR reacted to and assigned to either a CD4 or a CD8 class. Log10-transformed breadth and depth values were compared by one-way ANOVA with Sidak's multiple comparisons tests. TCRdb provides this immuneACCESS table in a form limited to in-frame rearrangements. Some clones are lacking; in checked studies, under half of them reflect an unresolved V gene, and why the rest are absent is not known. V and J calls and clone size are given by that table; D and trimming were obtained from the DNA. The table for this sample lists about 150,000 clones; less than 90% of them were counted only once. The ten largest make up roughly 6.9% of the sample.

This entry comes from a study of T cell responses to AZD1222 COVID-19 vaccine (dated by TCRdb to the early 2020s). Describing the broader study: TCR sequencing covered roughly 230 trial participants: 200 to 220 given two doses of AZD1222 and 26 given two doses of MenACWY control vaccine. Trial participants were enrolled by age into subgroups of 18-55, 56-69 and 70-plus years, and around 140, 26 and 57 TCR-sequenced participants, respectively, were included in these subgroups. Results and caveats for the whole study, not just this receptor: Because no day 14 peak-response samples were available, the repertoires could be characterized only after the peak T cell response. Participants were mostly white British, with more females than males. The authors suggested clonal diversity may have been underestimated. After two AZD1222 doses, spike-specific TCR breadth and depth were significantly higher than at day 0 and than in MenACWY recipients. The 56-69-year group was small, and its depth increase did not reach significance, likely because of low power. Nearly half of unique spike-specific TCRs reportedly recognized epitopes outside regions mutated in the B.1.351 and B.1.1.7 variants. The whole spike protein was spanned by vaccine-associated CD4 TCRs, and dominant responses were seen in regions 160-218 and 743-854. Conclusions about previously exposed vaccinees were limited because only a handful of AZD1222 recipients were SARS-CoV-2 seropositive at baseline.

This sample's time point label indicates: sample from adult after SARS-CoV-2 infection, after symptom onset. A couple of convalescent COVID-19 patients, sampled after symptom onset from adults with prior SARS-CoV-2 infection, were also TCR-sequenced for comparison. The CDR3 sequence holds 13 residues, the cysteine and phenylalanine included. Of all the DNA, just the CDR3 is kept, 39 bases in frame from base 1. V lost 10 bases and J lost 0 bases; the stretch between them is 11 bases long. Sequenced material: peripheral blood, taken after recovery from COVID-19. The V and J segments used are TRBV12-3 or TRBV12-4 and TRBJ2-3, with TRBD1 perhaps the D gene, on 6 matching bases. The TCR was taken from an adult who had recovered from COVID-19. The DNA is TGTGCCACCCGGACAGTTAGCACAGATACGCAGTATTTT. This translates into CATRTVSTDTQYF.